The next 7 T cell receptor beta chains were all read from a single sample in a study of technical replicates of blood from several donors. Clones were sequenced by immunoSEQ multiplex PCR, and TCRdb holds only the in-frame ones, with some missing. Of roughly 66,000 clones in the sample, around 87% were seen once. Material: PBMCs. The receptors were sampled from a human donor in good health. Some clones in this sample may be carry-over from other donors' samples.

The rearrangement joins TRBV30 to TRBJ2-5; tentatively, D is TRBD2 (6 bases). This CDR3 spans 13 amino acids. Looked up from germline, CDR1 is GTSNPN and CDR2 is SVGIG (reference sequence). Trimming stripped 0 bases from V and 5 bases from J, with 10 bases between. Here the CDR3 reads CAWSVGTPETQYF. Here the CDR3 DNA reads TGTGCCTGGAGTGTAGGGACTCCCGAGACCCAGTACTTC.

In this sample, this clone turned up once. The V call is TRBV4-1, the J call TRBJ1-6, with D possibly TRBD1 on 5 matching bases. Germline CDR1 and CDR2: MGHRA and YSYEKL. V lost 4 bases to trimming and J lost 8 bases, with 15 bases between them. CDR3 length equals 15 residues. The CDR3 DNA reads TGCGCCAGCAGCCGGGTCGGGCAGGGTGATTCACCCCTCCACTTT. Its translation: CASSRVGQGDSPLHF.

This chain joins TRBV2 and TRBJ1-4; 7 positions match TRBD1. Germline V gives CDR1 SNHLY, CDR2 FYNNEI. This CDR3 is 14 amino acids long. V shed 8 bases and J 8 bases; nucleotides not matched to a gene: 11. The CDR3 sequence: CASQDRDSIEKLFF. For the CDR3, the DNA is TGTGCCAGCCAAGACAGGGATTCGATAGAAAAACTGTTTTTT.

This clone is judged medium-sized. The chain's CDR3 is CASSQTTSGSADTQYF. CDR3 in DNA: TGTGCCAGCAGCCAGACGACTAGCGGGAGTGCAGATACGCAGTATTTT. The rearrangement uses TRBV4-2 and TRBJ2-3; 12 nucleotides match TRBD2. The CDR3 totals 16 residues. Germline trimming cut 3 bases from V and 4 bases from J; bases unmatched to any gene: 5. Germline values: CDR1 LGHNA, CDR2 YNFKEQ.

J is TRBJ2-1 and V is TRBV7-9; D possibly corresponds to TRBD2 (6 bases). With 5 bases removed from V and 3 bases from J, the gap between germline ends came to 14 bases. Germline V gene sequence: CDR1 SEHNR, CDR2 FQNEAQ (reference sequence). The CDR3 runs 15 residues. The CDR3: CASSQTSRGYNEQFF. The CDR3 DNA follows: TGTGCCAGCAGCCAGACATCGCGGGGCTACAATGAGCAGTTCTTC.

The chain couples TRBV6-5 to TRBJ2-1; 7 positions agree with TRBD2. The ends lost 0 bases at V and 6 bases at J; junction bases unmatched: 8. This CDR3 contains 16 residues. Germline V CDR1 and CDR2: MNHEY, SVGAGI. CDR3 loop: CASSYSSGAGVNEQFF. DNA for the CDR3: TGTGCCAGCAGTTACTCCTCCGGGGCGGGAGTCAATGAGCAGTTCTTC.

The chain carries TRBV7-8 and TRBJ1-1, with 10 bases that match TRBD1. Germline V gene lookup returns CDR1 SGHVS and CDR2 FQNEAQ. The CDR3 loop spans 15 amino acids. J gave up 6 bases and V 5 bases, and 9 bases lay outside the gene matches. The CDR3 loop reads CASSKPGQGSAEAFF. CDR3 DNA sequence: TGTGCCAGCAGCAAGCCGGGACAGGGGTCGGCTGAAGCTTTCTTT. The full variable domain, rest sourced from reference TRBV7-8 and TRBJ1-1, is GAGVSQSPRYKVAKRGQDVALRCDPISGHVSLFWYQQALGQGPEFLTYFQNEAQLDKSGLPSDRFFAERPEGSVSTLKIQRTQQEDSAVYLCASSKPGQGSAEAFFGQGTRLTVV.